This T cell receptor beta chain was sequenced during a study of shared clonotypes between healthy human individuals. Concerning this clone itself: The antigen is unknown.

As handled by the study authors: ImmunoSEQ sequences covered only the junction and lacked quality scores; filtering therefore differed. Clones were sequenced by immunoSEQ multiplex PCR, and TCRdb holds only the in-frame ones, with some missing. From that table come the V and J calls and clone size; the DNA was used to work out D and trimming. The sample has under 2.5 million clones, 85% to 95% seen once. Findings and caveats of the study: Naive subsets generally exceeded memory subsets in estimated richness. With four donors compared, 4.5% to 6.5% of naive CD4 clonotypes were shared.

Germline V gene sequence: CDR1 SGHDT, CDR2 YYEEEE. This CDR3 spans 14 amino acids. The V gene lost 1 base and the J gene lost 5 bases, with 10 bases spanning the gap. Sequencing input: naive CD4+ T cells from PBMCs. Regarding subset: CD45RA+ positively selected. The sequence derives from a man between 18 and 29 years old in good health. Some clones in this sample may be carry-over from other donors' samples. The genes are TRBV5-6 and TRBJ1-5; the D is unclear. Here the CDR3 reads CASSLRGRDQPQHF. CDR3 in DNA: TGTGCCAGCAGCTTGAGAGGGAGGGATCAGCCCCAGCATTTT.